Described below is a single T cell receptor beta chain sequence and its context. This sample is part of a study of control samples from healthy donors and cancer patients. The V segment lost 4 bases and the J segment 5 bases; nucleotides outside the gene matches: 5. This CDR3 has 15 amino acids. Germline CDR1 is SGHDT and CDR2 is YYEEEE. Repertoires were generated with immunoSEQ multiplex PCR, while TCRdb's copy carries only in-frame clones and drops some. The data show about 160,000 clones, approximately 93% seen once. The material sequenced was blood. This sequence originates from a woman in her thirties or forties in good health. The chain is built from TRBV5-6 and TRBJ1-5; 11 bases map to TRBD1. This CDR3 is CASSKDRGLDQPQHF. CDR3 nucleotides: TGTGCCAGCAGCAAGGACAGGGGGCTGGATCAGCCCCAGCATTTT.